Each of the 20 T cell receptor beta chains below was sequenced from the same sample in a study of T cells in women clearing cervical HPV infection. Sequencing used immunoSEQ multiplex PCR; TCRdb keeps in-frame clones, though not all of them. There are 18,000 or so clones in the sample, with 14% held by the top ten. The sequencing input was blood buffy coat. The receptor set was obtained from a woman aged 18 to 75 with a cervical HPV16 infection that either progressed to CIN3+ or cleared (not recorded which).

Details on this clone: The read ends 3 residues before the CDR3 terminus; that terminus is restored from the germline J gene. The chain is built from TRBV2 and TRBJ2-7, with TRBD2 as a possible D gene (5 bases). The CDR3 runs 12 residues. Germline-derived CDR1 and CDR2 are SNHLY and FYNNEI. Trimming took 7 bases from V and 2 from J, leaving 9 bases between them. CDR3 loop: CASKASPYEQYF. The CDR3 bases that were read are TGTGCCAGCAAGGCTAGCCCCTACGAG.

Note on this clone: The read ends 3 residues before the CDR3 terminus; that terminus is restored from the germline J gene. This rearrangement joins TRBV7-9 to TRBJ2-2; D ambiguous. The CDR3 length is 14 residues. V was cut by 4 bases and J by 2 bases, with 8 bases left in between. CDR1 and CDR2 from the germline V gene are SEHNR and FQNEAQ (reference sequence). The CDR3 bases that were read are TGTGCCAGCAGCTCCCCAAAAAACACCGGGGAG. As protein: CASSSPKNTGE. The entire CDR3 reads CASSSPKNTGELFF.

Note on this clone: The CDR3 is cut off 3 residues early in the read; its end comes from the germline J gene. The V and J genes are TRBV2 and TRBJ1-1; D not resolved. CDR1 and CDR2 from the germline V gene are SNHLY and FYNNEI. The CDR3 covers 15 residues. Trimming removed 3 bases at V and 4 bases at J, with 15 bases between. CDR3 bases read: TGTGCCAGCAGTGATTTTTTCCAGGAGATCACTGAA. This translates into CASSDFFQEITE. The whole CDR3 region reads CASSDFFQEITEAFF. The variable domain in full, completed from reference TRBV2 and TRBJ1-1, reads EPEVTQTPSHQVTQMGQEVILRCVPISNHLYFYWYRQILGQKVEFLVSFYNNEISEKSEIFDDQFSVERPDGSNFTLKIRSTKLEDSAMYFCASSDFFQEITEAFFGQGTRLTVV.

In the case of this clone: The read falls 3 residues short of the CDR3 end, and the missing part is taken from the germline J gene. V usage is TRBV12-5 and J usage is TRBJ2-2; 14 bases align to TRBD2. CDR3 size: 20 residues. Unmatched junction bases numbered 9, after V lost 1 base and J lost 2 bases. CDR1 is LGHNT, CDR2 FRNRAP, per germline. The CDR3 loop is CASGLASGTSGGQNTGELFF. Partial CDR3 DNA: TGTGCTAGTGGTTTGGCCTCTGGGACTAGCGGGGGTCAAAACACCGGGGAG.

CDR3 region: CASSTGQGGETQYF. The sequenced CDR3 bases are TGTGCCAGCAGCACCGGACAGGGGGGGGAGACC. This sequence joins TRBV7-2 and TRBJ2-5, with 10 nucleotides matching TRBD1. The read falls 3 residues short of the CDR3 end, and the missing part is taken from the germline J gene. CDR1 is SGHTA and CDR2 is FQGNSA in the germline V gene. Germline trimming cut 5 bases from V and 5 bases from J; bases unmatched to any gene: 5. The CDR3 spans 14 residues.

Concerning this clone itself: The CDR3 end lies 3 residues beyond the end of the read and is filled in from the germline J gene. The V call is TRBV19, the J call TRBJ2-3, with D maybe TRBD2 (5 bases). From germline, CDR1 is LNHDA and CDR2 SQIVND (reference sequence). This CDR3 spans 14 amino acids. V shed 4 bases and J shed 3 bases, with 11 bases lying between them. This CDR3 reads CASSTSGETDTQYF. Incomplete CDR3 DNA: TGTGCCAGTAGTACCTCCGGGGAAACAGATACG.

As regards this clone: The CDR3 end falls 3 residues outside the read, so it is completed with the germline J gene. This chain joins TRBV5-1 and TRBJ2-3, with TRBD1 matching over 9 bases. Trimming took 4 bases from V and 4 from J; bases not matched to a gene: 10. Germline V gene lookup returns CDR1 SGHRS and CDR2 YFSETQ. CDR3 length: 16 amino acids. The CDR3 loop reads CASSAGTGLGADTQYF. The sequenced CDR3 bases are TGCGCCAGCAGCGCCGGGACAGGGCTGGGCGCAGATACG.

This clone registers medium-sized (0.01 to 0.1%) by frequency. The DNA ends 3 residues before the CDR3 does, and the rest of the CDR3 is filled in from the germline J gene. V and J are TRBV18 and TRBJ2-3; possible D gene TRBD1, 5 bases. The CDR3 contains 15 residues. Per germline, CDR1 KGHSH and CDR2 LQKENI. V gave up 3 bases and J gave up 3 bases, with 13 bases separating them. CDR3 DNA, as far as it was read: TGTGCCAGCTCACCTACAGGATCGTGGACAGATACG. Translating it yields CASSPTGSWTDT. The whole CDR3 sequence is CASSPTGSWTDTQYF.

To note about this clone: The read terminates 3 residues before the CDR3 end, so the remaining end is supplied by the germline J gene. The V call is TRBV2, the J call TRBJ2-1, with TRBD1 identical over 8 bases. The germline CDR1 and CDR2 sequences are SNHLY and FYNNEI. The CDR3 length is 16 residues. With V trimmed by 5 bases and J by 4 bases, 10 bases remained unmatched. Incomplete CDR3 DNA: TGTGCCAGCAGTCCACCACAAGGACAGGGATACAATGAG. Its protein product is CASSPPQGQGYNE. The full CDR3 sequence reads CASSPPQGQGYNEQFF.

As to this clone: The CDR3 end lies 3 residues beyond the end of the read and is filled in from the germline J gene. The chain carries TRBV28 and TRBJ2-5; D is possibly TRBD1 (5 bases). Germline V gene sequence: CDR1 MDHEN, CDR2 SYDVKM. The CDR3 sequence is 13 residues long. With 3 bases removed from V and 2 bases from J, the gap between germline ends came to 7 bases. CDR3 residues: CASSFQGQETQYF. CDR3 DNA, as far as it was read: TGTGCCAGCAGTTTCCAGGGTCAAGAGACC.

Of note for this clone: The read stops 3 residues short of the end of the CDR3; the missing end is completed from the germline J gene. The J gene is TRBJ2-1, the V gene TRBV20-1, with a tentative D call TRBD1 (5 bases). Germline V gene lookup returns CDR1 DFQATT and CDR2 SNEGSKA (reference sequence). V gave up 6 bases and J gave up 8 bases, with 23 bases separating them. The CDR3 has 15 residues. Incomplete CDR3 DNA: TGCAGTGCAAAAGGGGATCAAGGTATTTACGATGAG. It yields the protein CSAKGDQGIYDE. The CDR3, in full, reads CSAKGDQGIYDEQFF.

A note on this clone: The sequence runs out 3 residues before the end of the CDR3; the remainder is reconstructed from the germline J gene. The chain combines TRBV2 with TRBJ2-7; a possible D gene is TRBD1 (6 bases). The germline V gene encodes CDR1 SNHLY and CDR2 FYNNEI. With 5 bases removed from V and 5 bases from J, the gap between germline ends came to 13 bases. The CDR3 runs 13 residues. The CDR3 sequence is CASSITGIHEQYF. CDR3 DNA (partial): TGTGCCAGCAGTATCACAGGGATCCACGAG. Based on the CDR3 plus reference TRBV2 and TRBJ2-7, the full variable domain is EPEVTQTPSHQVTQMGQEVILRCVPISNHLYFYWYRQILGQKVEFLVSFYNNEISEKSEIFDDQFSVERPDGSNFTLKIRSTKLEDSAMYFCASSITGIHEQYFGPGTRLTVT.

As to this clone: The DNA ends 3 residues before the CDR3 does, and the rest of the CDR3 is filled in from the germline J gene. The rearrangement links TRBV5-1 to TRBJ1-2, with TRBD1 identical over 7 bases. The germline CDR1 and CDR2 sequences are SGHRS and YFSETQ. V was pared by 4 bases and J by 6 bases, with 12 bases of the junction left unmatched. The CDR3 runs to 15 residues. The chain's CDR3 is CASSLRPGQTDGYTF. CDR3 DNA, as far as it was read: TGCGCCAGCAGCCTTAGACCGGGACAGACAGATGGC.

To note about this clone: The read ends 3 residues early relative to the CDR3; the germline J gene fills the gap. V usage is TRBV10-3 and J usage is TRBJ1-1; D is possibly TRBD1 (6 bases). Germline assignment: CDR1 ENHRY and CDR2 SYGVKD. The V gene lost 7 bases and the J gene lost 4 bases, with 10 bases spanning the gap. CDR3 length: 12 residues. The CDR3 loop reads CAIKQGGTEAFF. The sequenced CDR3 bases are TGTGCCATCAAACAGGGAGGCACTGAA.

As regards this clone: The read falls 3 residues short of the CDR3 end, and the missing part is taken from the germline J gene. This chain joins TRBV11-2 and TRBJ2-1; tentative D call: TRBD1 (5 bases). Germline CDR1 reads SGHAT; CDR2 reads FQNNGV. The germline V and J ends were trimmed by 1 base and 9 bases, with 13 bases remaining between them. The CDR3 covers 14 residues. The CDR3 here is CASSLGSDNGEQFF. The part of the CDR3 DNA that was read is TGTGCCAGCAGCTTAGGTTCGGACAATGGTGAG.

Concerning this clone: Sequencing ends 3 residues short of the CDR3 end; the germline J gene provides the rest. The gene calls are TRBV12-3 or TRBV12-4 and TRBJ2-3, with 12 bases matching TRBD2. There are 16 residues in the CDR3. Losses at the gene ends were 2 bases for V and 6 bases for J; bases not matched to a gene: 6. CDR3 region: CASSLQLAGGSDTQYF. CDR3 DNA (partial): TGTGCCAGCAGTTTACAACTAGCGGGGGGTTCGGATACG.

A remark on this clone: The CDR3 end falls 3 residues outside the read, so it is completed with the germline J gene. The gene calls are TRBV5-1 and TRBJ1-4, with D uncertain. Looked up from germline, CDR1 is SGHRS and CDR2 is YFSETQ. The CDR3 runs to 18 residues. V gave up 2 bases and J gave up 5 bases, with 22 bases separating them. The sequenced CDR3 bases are TGCGCCAGCAGCTTCGAGAGGTCCTCCGAGGCCCCAAATGAAAAA. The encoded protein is CASSFERSSEAPNEK. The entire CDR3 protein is CASSFERSSEAPNEKLFF.

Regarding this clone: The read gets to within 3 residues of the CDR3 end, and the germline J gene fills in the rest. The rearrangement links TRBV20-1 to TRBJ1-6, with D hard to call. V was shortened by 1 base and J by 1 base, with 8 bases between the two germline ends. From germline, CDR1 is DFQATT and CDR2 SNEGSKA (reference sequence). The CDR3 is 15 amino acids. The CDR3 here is CSARAPISYNSPLHF. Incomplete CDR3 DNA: TGCAGTGCTAGAGCTCCTATTTCCTATAATTCACCC.

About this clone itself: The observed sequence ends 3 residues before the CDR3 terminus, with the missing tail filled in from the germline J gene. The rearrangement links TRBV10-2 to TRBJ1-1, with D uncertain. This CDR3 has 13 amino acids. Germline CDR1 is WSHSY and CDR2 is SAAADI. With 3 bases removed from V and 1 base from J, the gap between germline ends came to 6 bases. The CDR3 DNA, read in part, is TGCGCCAGCAGTGACGGGGAGAACACTGAA. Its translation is CASSDGENTE. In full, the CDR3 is CASSDGENTEAFF.

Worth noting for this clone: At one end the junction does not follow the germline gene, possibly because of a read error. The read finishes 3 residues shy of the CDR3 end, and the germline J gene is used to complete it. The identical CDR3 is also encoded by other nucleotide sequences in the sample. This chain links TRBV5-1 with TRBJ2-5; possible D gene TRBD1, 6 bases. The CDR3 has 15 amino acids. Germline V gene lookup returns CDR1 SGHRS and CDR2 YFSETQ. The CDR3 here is CASSLTGLYQETQYF. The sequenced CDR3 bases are TGCGCCAGCAGCTTAACAGGGCTGTACCAGGAGACC.